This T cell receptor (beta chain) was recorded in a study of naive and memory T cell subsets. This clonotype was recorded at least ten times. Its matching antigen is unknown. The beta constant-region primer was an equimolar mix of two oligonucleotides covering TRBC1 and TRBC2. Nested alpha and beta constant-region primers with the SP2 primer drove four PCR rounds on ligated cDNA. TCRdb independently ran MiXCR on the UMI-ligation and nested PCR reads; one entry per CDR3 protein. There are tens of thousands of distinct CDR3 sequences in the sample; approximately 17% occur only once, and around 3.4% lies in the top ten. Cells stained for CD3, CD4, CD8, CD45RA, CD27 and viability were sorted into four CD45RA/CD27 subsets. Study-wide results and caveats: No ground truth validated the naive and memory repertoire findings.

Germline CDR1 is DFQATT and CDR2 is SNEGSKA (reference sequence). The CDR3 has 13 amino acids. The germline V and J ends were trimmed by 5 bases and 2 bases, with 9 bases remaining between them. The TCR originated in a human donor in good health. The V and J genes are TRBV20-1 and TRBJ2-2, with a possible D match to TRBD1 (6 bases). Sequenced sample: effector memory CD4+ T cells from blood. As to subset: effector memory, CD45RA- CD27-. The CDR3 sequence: CSAAQGNTGELFF. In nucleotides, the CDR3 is TGCAGTGCTGCACAGGGAAACACCGGGGAGCTGTTTTTT.